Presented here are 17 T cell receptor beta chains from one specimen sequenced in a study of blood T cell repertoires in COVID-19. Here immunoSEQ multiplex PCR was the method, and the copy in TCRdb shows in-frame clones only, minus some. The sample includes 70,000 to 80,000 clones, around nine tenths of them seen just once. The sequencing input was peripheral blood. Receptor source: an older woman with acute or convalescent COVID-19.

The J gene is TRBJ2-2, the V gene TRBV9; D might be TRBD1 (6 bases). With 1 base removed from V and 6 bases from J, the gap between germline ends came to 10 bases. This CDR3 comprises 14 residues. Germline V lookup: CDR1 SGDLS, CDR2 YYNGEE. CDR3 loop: CASSVQGLSGELFF. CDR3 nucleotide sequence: TGTGCCAGCAGCGTACAGGGGCTCTCCGGGGAGCTGTTTTTT.

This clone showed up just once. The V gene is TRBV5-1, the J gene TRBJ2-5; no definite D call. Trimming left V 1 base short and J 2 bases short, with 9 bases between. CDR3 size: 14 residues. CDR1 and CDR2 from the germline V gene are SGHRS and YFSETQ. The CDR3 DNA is TGCGCCAGCAGCTTGCCGGGTTTGCAAGAGACCCAGTACTTC. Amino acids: CASSLPGLQETQYF.

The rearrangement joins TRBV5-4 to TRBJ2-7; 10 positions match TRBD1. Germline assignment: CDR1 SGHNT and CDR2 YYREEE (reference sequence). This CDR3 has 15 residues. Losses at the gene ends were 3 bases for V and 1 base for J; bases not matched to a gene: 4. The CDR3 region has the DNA TGTGCCAGCAGCTCCCGGGACAGGGGATCCTACGAGCAGTACTTC. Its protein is CASSSRDRGSYEQYF.

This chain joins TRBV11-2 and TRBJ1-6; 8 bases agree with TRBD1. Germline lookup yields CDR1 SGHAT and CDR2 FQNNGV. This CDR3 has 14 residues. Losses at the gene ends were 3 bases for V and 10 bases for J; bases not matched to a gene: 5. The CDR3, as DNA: TGTGCCAGCAGCTTTGGAACAGGGGGATCACCCCTCCACTTT. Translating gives CASSFGTGGSPLHF.

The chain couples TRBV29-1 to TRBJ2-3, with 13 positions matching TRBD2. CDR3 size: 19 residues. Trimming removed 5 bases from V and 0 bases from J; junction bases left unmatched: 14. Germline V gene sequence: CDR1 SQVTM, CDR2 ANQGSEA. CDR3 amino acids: CSVFRTSGGPSTSTDTQYF. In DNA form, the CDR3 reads TGCAGCGTTTTCAGGACTAGCGGGGGACCCTCAACTAGCACAGATACGCAGTATTTT.

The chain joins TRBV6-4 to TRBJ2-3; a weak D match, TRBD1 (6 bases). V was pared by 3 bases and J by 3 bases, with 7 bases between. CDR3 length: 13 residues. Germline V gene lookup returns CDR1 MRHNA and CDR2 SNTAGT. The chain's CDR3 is CASSERGTDTQYF. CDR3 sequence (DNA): TGTGCCAGCAGTGAAAGGGGGACAGATACGCAGTATTTT.

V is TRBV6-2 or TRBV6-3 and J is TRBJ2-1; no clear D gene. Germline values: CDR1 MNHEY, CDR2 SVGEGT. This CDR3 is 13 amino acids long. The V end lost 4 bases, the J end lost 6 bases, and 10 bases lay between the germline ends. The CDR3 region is CASSSQVGNEQFF. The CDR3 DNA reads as TGTGCCAGCAGTTCTCAGGTTGGCAATGAGCAGTTCTTC.

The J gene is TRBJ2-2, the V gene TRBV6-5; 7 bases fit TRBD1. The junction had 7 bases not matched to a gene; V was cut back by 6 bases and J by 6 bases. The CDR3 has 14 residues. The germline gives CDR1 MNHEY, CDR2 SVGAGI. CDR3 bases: TGTGCCAGCAGGCCGGGCACAGGGGCCGGGGAGCTGTTTTTT. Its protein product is CASRPGTGAGELFF.

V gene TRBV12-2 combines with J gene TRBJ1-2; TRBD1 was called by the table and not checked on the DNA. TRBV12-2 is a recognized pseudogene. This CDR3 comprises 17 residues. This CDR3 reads CASRLALSNVQGDGYTF. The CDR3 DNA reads TGTGCAAGTCGCTTAGCGCTATCGAATGTACAGGGAGATGGCTACACCTTC.

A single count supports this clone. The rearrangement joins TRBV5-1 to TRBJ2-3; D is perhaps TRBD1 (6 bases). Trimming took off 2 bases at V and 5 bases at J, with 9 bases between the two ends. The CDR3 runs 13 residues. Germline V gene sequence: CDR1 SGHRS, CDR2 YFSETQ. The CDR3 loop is CASSLGQLDTQYF. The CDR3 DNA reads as TGCGCCAGCAGCTTAGGACAGTTAGATACGCAGTATTTT.

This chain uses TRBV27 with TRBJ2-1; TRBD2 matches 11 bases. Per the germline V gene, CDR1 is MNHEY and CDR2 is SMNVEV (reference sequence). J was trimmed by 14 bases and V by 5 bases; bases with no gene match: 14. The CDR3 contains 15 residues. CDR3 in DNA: TGTGCCAGCAGTCCGGCCGGGACTAGCGGCGGAGAGAAGTTCTTC. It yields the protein CASSPAGTSGGEKFF.

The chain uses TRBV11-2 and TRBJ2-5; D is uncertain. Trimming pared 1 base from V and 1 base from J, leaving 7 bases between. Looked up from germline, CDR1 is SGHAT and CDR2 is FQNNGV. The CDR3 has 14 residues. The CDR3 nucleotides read TGTGCCAGCAGCTTAGGGGCAGTCCAAGAGACCCAGTACTTC. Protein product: CASSLGAVQETQYF.

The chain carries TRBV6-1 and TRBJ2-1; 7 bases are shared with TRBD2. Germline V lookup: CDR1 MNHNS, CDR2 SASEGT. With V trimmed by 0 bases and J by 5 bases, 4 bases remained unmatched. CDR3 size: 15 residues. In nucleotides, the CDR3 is TGTGCCAGCAGTGAAGCTGGCGGGGGTAACAATGAGCAGTTCTTC. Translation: CASSEAGGGNNEQFF.

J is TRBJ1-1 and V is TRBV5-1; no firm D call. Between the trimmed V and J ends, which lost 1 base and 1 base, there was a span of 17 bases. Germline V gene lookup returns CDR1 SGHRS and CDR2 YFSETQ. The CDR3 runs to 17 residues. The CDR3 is CASSLLASGTGNTEAFF. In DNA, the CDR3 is TGCGCCAGCAGCTTGTTGGCCTCCGGAACGGGGAACACTGAAGCTTTCTTT.

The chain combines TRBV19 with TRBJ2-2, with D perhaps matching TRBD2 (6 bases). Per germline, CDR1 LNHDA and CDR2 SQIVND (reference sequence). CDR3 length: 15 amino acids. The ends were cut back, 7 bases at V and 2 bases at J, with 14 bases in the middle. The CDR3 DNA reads TGTGCCAGTACCCCACGGGAGCGTAACACCGGGGAGCTGTTTTTT. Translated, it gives CASTPRERNTGELFF. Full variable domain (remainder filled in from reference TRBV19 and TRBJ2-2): DGGITQSPKYLFRKEGQNVTLSCEQNLNHDAMYWYRQDPGQGLRLIYYSQIVNDFQKGDIAEGYSVSREKKESFPLTVTSAQKNPTAFYLCASTPRERNTGELFFGEGSRLTVL.

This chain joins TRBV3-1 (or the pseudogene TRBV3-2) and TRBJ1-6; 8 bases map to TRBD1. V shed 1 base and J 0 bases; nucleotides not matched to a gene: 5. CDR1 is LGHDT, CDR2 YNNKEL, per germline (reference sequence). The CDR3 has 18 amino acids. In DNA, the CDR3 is TGTGCCAGCAGCCAAGGGACAGGGCCGAGCTCCTATAATTCACCCCTCCACTTT. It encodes CASSQGTGPSSYNSPLHF.

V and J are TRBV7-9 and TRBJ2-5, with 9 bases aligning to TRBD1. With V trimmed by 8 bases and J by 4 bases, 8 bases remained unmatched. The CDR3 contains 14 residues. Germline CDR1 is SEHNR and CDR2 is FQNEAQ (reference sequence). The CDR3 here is CASGNRGLLETQYF. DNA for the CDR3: TGTGCCAGCGGAAACAGGGGGCTTTTAGAGACCCAGTACTTC.